The clone carrying this T cell receptor (beta chain) was detected once. Its cognate antigen is unknown. This record comes from a study of PD-L1 blockade in urothelial cancer. Study in general: About 85% of the 29 patients were males with bladder-origin urothelial cancer. Earlier, patients had received 0 to 3 chemotherapy regimens. General study results and limits: Below-median pretreatment blood TCR clonality was associated with improved progression-free and overall survival.

Libraries were prepared by immunoSEQ multiplex PCR; TCRdb keeps only in-frame clonotypes and omits some of them. The table lists 75,000 to 90,000 clones, around 80% of them singletons. Looked up from germline, CDR1 is LNHDA and CDR2 is SQIVND (reference sequence). The CDR3 covers 14 residues. The germline V and J ends were trimmed by 3 bases and 7 bases, with 10 bases remaining between them. The specimen comprised PBMCs, sampled around atezolizumab (anti-PD-L1) treatment. This sequence was found in a man between 65 and 85 years old with urothelial cancer. This chain uses TRBV19 with TRBJ1-6; D is ambiguous. The CDR3 spells CASSIWAENSPLHF. The CDR3 coding sequence is TGTGCCAGTAGTATTTGGGCAGAGAATTCACCCCTCCACTTT.